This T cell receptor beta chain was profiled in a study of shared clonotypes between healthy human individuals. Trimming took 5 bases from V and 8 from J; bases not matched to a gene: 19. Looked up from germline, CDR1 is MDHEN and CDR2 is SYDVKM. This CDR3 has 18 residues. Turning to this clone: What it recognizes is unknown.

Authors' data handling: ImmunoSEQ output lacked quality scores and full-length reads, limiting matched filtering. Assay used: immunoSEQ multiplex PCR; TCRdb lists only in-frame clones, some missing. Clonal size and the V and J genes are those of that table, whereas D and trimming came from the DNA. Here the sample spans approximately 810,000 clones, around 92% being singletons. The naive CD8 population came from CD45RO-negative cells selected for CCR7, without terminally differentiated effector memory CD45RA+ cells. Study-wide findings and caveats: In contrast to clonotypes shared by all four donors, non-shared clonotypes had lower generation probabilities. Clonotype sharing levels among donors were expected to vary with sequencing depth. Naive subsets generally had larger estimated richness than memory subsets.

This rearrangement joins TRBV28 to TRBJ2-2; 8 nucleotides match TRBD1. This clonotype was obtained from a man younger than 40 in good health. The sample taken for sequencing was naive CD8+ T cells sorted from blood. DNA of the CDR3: TGTGCCAGCAGTCCCGGGACGACAGGGGCACCCTTTTCGGGGGAGCTGTTTTTT. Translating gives CASSPGTTGAPFSGELFF.